The following is a T cell receptor (beta chain) sequence with its context. Its antigen is still unknown. The germline gives CDR1 LGHNT, CDR2 FRNRAP. The V and J ends lost 1 base and 3 bases respectively, with 5 bases between them. The CDR3 extends over 13 amino acids. The data derive from a study of persistence of HIV-infected CD4 T cells. General study points: Within sorted populations, more oligoclonal TCRs accompanied more oligoclonal proviruses.

The immunoSEQ assay was version 4, run in survey mode. The data were produced by immunoSEQ multiplex PCR, yet TCRdb's version contains in-frame clones alone and is incomplete. The data hold about 30,000 clones, with roughly 80% observed a single time. The stimulus was lysate of CMV-infected fibroblasts, around 11 ug/mL. CD40L/CD69 double-negative CD45RO-high memory CD4+ T cells were collected. This clonotype originated in an adult man with HIV who was CMV-seropositive. This chain uses TRBV12-5 with TRBJ2-3; D is uncertain. Source: CD4+ T cells sorted from PBMCs after approximately 18-hour stimulation, taken from a patient who received antiretroviral therapy. The CDR3 DNA reads as TGTGCTAGTGGTTTGGACCTTACAGATACGCAGTATTTT. Translated: CASGLDLTDTQYF.